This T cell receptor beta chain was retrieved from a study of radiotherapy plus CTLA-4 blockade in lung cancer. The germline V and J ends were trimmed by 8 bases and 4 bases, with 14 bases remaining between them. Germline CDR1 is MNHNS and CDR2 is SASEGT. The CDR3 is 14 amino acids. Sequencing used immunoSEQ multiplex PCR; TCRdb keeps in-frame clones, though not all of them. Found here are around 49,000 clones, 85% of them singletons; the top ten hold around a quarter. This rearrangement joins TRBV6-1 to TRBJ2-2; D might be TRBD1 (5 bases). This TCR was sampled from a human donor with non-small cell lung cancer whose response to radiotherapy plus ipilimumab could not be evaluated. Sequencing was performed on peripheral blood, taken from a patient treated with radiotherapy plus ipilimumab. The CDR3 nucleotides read TGTGCCAGCTGGGGCTCGGATTTCACCGGGGAGCTGTTTTTT. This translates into CASWGSDFTGELFF.